This note documents a single T cell receptor beta chain sequence. This clonotype appeared a few times. Its target antigen remains unknown. No per-base quality is available; no much larger clone lies one base away. Taken with the paper, the label for time point translates to: patch test 3, about 24 weeks after DPC sensitization. This specimen's treatment or condition label, interpreted: therapeutic diphenylcyclopropenone sensitization with weekly scalp DPC. At every patch-test visit, the blood draw took place before the patch test was put on. Eligible patients were aged 18 to 70, diagnosed with alopecia, deemed suitable for DPC therapy, and excluded if pregnant. Total RNA was extracted from unfractionated whole blood that had been collected in Tempus Blood RNA tubes. CDR1 SGHRS and CDR2 YFSETQ were looked up in the germline V gene. V ends up 1 base short and J 4 bases short, with an unmatched junction base count of 8. The CDR3 goes from the cysteine to the phenylalanine over 16 residues. The kept DNA is CDR3 alone, 48 bases in frame from the first base.

The data stem from a study of human T cells and chemical hapten exposure (TCRdb year 2021). Describing the broader study: For sensitization, 2% DPC in acetone was applied to an approximately 2 cm by approximately 2 cm area of upper inner arm skin. Around 29 alopecia patients provided blood for TCR sequencing at one to four time points (pre-sensitization, 2, 6 and 24 weeks). This study followed changes in the peripheral blood TCR repertoire in vivo during primary and secondary sensitization of alopecia patients to the hapten diphenylcyclopropenone (DPC). Patch tests used Finn chambers with 0.01% DPC on the upper back, scored after 6 days by International Contact Dermatitis Research Group standards. Patients additionally received weekly therapeutic DPC doses to the scalp throughout the approximately 25-week study period. The mostly female patient cohort included alopecia areata with under or over 50% scalp involvement, alopecia totalis and alopecia universalis. Libraries were pooled for sequencing, and variation in per-sample TCR yields was attributed mainly to small differences in library volumes within the pool. Blood was sampled from patients pre-sensitization (week 0) and at 2, 6 and about 24 weeks after DPC sensitization.

The paper's findings and limits, for the study overall: Compared with pre-sensitization or healthy control sets, expanded TCRs formed significantly more large CDR3 similarity clusters, which is consistent with antigen-driven responses. Repeated subsampling changed both the strength of the expansion versus patch-test correlation and the threshold at which that correlation became significant. DPC sensitization did not change the number of TCRs with a frequency above 1 in 1000, and there was no evidence of changes in global repertoire structure. Because all patients had alopecia, a presumed autoimmune disease, the immune response of the patients might differ from that of healthy individuals. The number of PT1 expanded TCRs positively correlated with patch test score, significant at thresholds 8, 16 and 32 but not 4.

Library prep was done by RACE. The listed sequencing device is NextSeq 500. Library preparation attached unique molecular identifiers to individual cDNA molecules for quantitative, reproducible TCR counting. From each blood RNA sample, both TCR alpha and TCR beta chains were sequenced. The paper's data handling went like this. Samples had a median of roughly 98,000 TCRs, with a range from 23,224 to 690,600. V, J and CDR3 annotation of the TCR reads was performed with the Decombinator software suite. Every sample was subsampled to the same number of TCRs (28,000) for the PS versus PT1 abundance plots. TCRs were defined as expanded if absent before sensitization and observed at least eight times at the 2-week time point. Using fastp trimming at Q25 and MiXCR clonotype assembly, TCRdb reanalyzed the public sequencing data and kept in-frame beta chains. When rows share a CDR3 protein, they turn into one entry using the most common DNA and genes. The V and J calls shown here were made by TCRdb, not taken from the authors' results. For this sample the table gives some 84,000 distinct CDR3 sequences, of which under 14% were detected only once. Jointly, the top ten make up about 3.5% of the sample.

Sample: whole blood, taken in connection with sensitization to the hapten diphenylcyclopropenone (DPC). The origin of this receptor is a woman aged 45-65 years with alopecia areata. Some clones in this sample may be carry-over from other donors' samples. The receptor chain draws on TRBV5-1 and TRBJ1-2, with 9 bases aligning to TRBD1. Here the CDR3 is given as CASSLNPRDRAYGYTF. The DNA sequence is as follows: TGCGCCAGCAGCTTGAACCCCCGGGACAGGGCCTATGGCTACACCTTC. Beyond the CDR3, the reference TRBV5-1 and TRBJ1-2 genes provide the residues; the full variable domain reads: KAGVTQTPRYLIKTRGQQVTLSCSPISGHRSVSWYQQTPGQGLQFLFEYFSETQRNKGNFPGRFSGRQFSNSRSEMNVSTLELGDSALYLCASSLNPRDRAYGYTFGSGTRLTVV.